This entry lists 11 T cell receptor beta chains sequenced from one sample in a study of OX40 agonist ivuxolimab in advanced cancers. Clones were read by immunoSEQ multiplex PCR, and TCRdb kept only the in-frame ones, dropping some. The sample yields some 2,000 clones, 60% to 75% seen once. The input for sequencing was CD4+ or CD8+ T cells sorted from blood, taken in a trial of the OX40 agonist ivuxolimab. The receptors derive from an adult with an advanced solid tumor such as melanoma, head and neck, liver or kidney cancer.

The CDR3 coding sequence is TGTGCCAGCAGGGCGTGGGGTGAAAAACTGTTTTTT. Translating it yields CASRAWGEKLFF. V is TRBV27 and J is TRBJ1-4; D unclear. Trimming stripped 6 bases from V and 7 bases from J, with 9 bases between. Germline V lookup: CDR1 MNHEY, CDR2 SMNVEV (reference sequence). The CDR3 covers 12 residues. The variable domain in full, with the rest retrieved from reference TRBV27 and TRBJ1-4, is EAQVTQNPRYLITVTGKKLTVTCSQNMNHEYMSWYRQDPGLGLRQIYYSMNVEVTDKGDVPEGYKVSRKEKRNFPLILESPSPNQTSLYFCASRAWGEKLFFGSGTQLSVL.

In this sample, this clone turned up a few times. The chain links TRBV7-3 to TRBJ2-1; 10 positions match TRBD2. J gave up 5 bases and V 5 bases, and 15 bases lay outside the gene matches. The germline gives CDR1 SGHTA, CDR2 FQGTGA. The CDR3 sequence is 18 residues long. CDR3 amino acids: CASSPPGLADHIDNEQFF. The CDR3 DNA follows: TGTGCCAGCAGCCCACCAGGACTAGCGGACCACATAGACAATGAGCAGTTCTTC. Full variable domain (remainder filled in from reference TRBV7-3 and TRBJ2-1): GAGVSQTPSNKVTEKGKYVELRCDPISGHTALYWYRQSLGQGPEFLIYFQGTGAADDSGLPNDRFFAVRPEGSVSTLKIQRTERGDSAVYLCASSPPGLADHIDNEQFFGPGTRLTVL.

This chain links TRBV2 with TRBJ1-1, with D perhaps TRBD1 (6 bases). In germline, CDR1 is SNHLY, CDR2 FYNNEI. The CDR3 extends over 13 amino acids. Trimming left V 10 bases short and J 0 bases short, with 12 bases between. CDR3 sequence: CATRDNLNTEAFF. The CDR3 region has the DNA TGTGCCACCAGGGACAACCTGAACACTGAAGCTTTCTTT.

A word on this clone: The junction differs from germline at one of its ends, possibly a read error. V and J are TRBV7-7 and TRBJ1-2; no firm D call. The germline CDR1 and CDR2 sequences are SSHAT and FNYEAQ (reference sequence). This CDR3 is 15 amino acids long. The CDR3 loop is CASSGSVKCRKTYGF. As DNA, the CDR3 is TGTGCCAGCAGCGGATCGGTTAAGTGCCGAAAGACCTATGGCTTC.

The CDR3 bases are TGTGCCAGCAGTGAACTAGCGGGAGATGGAAAGACCCAGTACTTC. Translated: CASSELAGDGKTQYF. The chain links TRBV6-1 to TRBJ2-5, with TRBD2 matching 10 bases. J lost 6 bases, V lost 2 bases, and 6 bases had no gene match. Germline V gives CDR1 MNHNS, CDR2 SASEGT. The CDR3 runs 15 residues.

This chain links TRBV28 with TRBJ2-7; D is undetermined. Germline-derived CDR1 and CDR2 are MDHEN and SYDVKM. This CDR3 comprises 13 residues. The V and J ends lost 7 bases and 7 bases respectively, with 17 bases between them. The CDR3 DNA follows: TGTGCCAGCAAGAGTGGTCCGATGGGGGAGCAGTACTTC. As protein: CASKSGPMGEQYF.

J is TRBJ2-3 and V is TRBV27, with unresolved D. Trimming removed 0 bases at V and 0 bases at J, with 10 bases between. Germline V lookup: CDR1 MNHEY, CDR2 SMNVEV (reference sequence). The CDR3 spans 16 residues. In DNA form, the CDR3 reads TGTGCCAGCAGTTTATCCCTAGTCTCTAGCACAGATACGCAGTATTTT. Its protein product is CASSLSLVSSTDTQYF.

This clone turned up a few times. The chain links TRBV7-6 to TRBJ1-1, with no clear D. The V and J ends lost 1 base and 0 bases respectively, with 9 bases between them. From germline, CDR1 is SGHVS and CDR2 FNYEAQ. The CDR3 has 15 residues. Written as DNA, the CDR3 is TGTGCCAGCAGCTTAGGAGGCAGTATGAACACTGAAGCTTTCTTT. It codes for CASSLGGSMNTEAFF.

V gene TRBV29-1 combines with J gene TRBJ1-1; D is undetermined. This CDR3 is built from 10 residues. Germline V lookup: CDR1 SQVTM, CDR2 ANQGSEA. V gave up 5 bases and J gave up 5 bases, with 6 bases separating them. Here the CDR3 reads CSVLGTEAFF. CDR3 in DNA: TGCAGCGTTTTAGGGACTGAAGCTTTCTTT.

This rearrangement joins TRBV5-6 to TRBJ2-1, with D possibly matching TRBD2 (6 bases). The CDR3 is made up of 16 amino acids. CDR1 and CDR2 from the germline V gene are SGHDT and YYEEEE. V lost 4 bases, J lost 4 bases, and 18 bases lay in between. The CDR3 DNA reads TGTGCCAGCAGCCTCGGTGCGGAGGGCGGGTACAATGAGCAGTTCTTC. Amino acid sequence: CASSLGAEGGYNEQFF.

In its sample, this clone was seen a few times. This rearrangement joins TRBV11-2 to TRBJ2-1; 10 bases map to TRBD2. This CDR3 contains 18 residues. Germline V gives CDR1 SGHAT, CDR2 FQNNGV. Unmatched junction bases numbered 8, after V lost 3 bases and J lost 0 bases. The CDR3: CASSFTPIAGGSYNEQFF. The CDR3 region has the DNA TGTGCCAGCAGCTTTACTCCAATAGCGGGAGGCTCCTACAATGAGCAGTTCTTC.